This TCR beta chain is drawn from a study of cytomegalovirus exposure and HLA in healthy donors. Both 60 Vbeta primers and 13 Jbeta primers went into the PCR. The assay was immunoSEQ multiplex PCR, and TCRdb's table has in-frame clones only and misses some. Among around 190,000 clones listed, 70% to 80% were seen once. Germline V lookup: CDR1 MDHEN, CDR2 SYDVKM. Trimming cost V 1 base and J 1 base, with 10 bases left between them. There are 15 residues in the CDR3. Material: PBMCs. The TCR sequence derives from a man younger than 45 in good health and CMV-seronegative. The chain is built from TRBV28 and TRBJ1-2; a weak D match, TRBD1 (6 bases). The CDR3, as DNA: TGTGCCAGCAGTTTATCCGTCAGGGGTAACTATGGCTACACCTTC. Translation gives CASSLSVRGNYGYTF.